This T cell receptor beta chain was profiled in a study of shared clonotypes between healthy human individuals. This CDR3 spans 13 amino acids. Germline assignment: CDR1 MNHNS and CDR2 SASEGT. Trimming left V 2 bases short and J 7 bases short, with 12 bases between. In the study's own analysis: ImmunoSEQ yielded junction-only sequences lacking quality scores, so filtering differed. Repertoires were generated with immunoSEQ multiplex PCR, while TCRdb's copy carries only in-frame clones and drops some. D and trimming come from the DNA, and the V and J calls and clone size come from that table. The sample shows about 480,000 clones, around 79% of them seen only once. There were only Caucasian adults among the donors, and all lived in Nashville, Tennessee.

This clonotype was obtained from a woman aged 40 to 50 in good health. Some clones in this sample may be carry-over from other donors' samples. Input material: PBMCs. The V and J genes are TRBV6-1 and TRBJ2-7; D not certain. The CDR3 DNA sequence: TGTGCCAGCAGTGAATACGGCAGTGGAGAGCAGTACTTC. It specifies CASSEYGSGEQYF.